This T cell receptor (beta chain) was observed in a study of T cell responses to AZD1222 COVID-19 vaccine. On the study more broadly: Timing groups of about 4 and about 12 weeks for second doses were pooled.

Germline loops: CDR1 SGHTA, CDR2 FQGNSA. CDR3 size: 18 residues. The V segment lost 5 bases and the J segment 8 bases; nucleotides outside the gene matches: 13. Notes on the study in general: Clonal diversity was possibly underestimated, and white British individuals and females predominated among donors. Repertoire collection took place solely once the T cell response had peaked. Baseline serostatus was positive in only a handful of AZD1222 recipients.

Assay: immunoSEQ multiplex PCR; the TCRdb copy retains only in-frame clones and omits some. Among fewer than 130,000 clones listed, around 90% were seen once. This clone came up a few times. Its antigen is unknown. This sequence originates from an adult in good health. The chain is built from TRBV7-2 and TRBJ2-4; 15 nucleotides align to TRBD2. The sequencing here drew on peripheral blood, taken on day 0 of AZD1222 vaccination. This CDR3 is CASSTPQGLAGGRDIQYF. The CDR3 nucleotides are TGTGCCAGCAGCACCCCTCAGGGACTAGCGGGGGGTCGGGACATTCAGTACTTC.